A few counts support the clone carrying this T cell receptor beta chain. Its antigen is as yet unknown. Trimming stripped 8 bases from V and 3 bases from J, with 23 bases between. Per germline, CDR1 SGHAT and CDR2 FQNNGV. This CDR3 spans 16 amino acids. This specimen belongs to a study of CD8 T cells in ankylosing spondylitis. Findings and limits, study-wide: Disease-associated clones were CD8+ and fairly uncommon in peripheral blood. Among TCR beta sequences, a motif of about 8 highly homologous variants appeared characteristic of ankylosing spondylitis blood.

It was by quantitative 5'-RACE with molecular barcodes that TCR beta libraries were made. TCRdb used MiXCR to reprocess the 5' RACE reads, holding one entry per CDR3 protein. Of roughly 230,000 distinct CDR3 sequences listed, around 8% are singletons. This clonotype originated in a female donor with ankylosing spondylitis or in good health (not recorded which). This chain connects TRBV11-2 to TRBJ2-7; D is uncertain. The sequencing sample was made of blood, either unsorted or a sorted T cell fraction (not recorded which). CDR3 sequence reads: CASAKSTDVRFYEQYF. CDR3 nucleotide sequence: TGTGCCAGCGCCAAATCGACGGACGTAAGATTCTACGAGCAGTACTTC.